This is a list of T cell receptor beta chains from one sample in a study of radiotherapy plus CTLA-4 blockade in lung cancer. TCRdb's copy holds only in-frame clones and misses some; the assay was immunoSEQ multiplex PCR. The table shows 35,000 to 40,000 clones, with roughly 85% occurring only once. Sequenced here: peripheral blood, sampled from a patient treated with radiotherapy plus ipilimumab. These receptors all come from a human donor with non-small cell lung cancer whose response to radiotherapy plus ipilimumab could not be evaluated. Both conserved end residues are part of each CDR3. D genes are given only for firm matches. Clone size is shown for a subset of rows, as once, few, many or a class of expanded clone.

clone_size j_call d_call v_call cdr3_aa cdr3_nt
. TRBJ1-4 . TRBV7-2 CASSLDTNNEKLFF TGTGCCAGCAGCTTAGACACGAACAATGAAAAACTGTTTTTT
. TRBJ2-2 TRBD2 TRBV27 CASRSGLAGGQNTGELFF TGTGCCAGCAGGTCGGGACTAGCGGGAGGACAGAACACCGGGGAGCTGTTTTTT
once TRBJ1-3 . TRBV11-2 CASSPRTRLNSGNTIYF TGTGCCAGCAGCCCCCGGACAAGGCTAAACTCTGGAAACACCATATATTTT
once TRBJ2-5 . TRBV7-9 CASSFGETQYF TGTGCCAGCAGCTTCGGGGAGACCCAGTACTTC
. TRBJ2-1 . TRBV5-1 CASSPQTGGNEQFF TGCGCCAGCAGCCCACAGACAGGCGGGAATGAGCAGTTCTTC
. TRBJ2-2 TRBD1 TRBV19 CASSIPPGQGARELFF TGTGCCAGTAGTATTCCCCCAGGACAGGGGGCCCGGGAGCTGTTTTTT
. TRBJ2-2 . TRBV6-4 CASSDSWDSPGELFF TGTGCCAGCAGTGACTCTTGGGACTCCCCGGGGGAGCTGTTTTTT
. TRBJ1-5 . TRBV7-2 CASSPQGSGFSNQPQHF TGTGCCAGCAGCCCCCAGGGCAGCGGGTTTAGCAATCAGCCCCAGCATTTT
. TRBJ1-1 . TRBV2 CASSWGRTQTEAFF TGTGCCAGCAGCTGGGGCCGGACGCAGACTGAAGCTTTCTTT
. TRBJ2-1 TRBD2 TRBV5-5 CASSLGGSSYNEQFF TGTGCCAGCAGCTTGGGCGGGAGCTCCTACAATGAGCAGTTCTTC
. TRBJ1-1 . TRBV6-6 CASTLQKLGNTEAFF TGTGCCAGCACCCTACAGAAGTTAGGGAACACTGAAGCTTTCTTT
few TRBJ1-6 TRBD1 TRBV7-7 CASSHGQGNSPLHF TGTGCTAGCAGCCACGGACAGGGGAATTCACCCCTCCACTTT
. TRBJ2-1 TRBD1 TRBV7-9 CASSLSGGALREQFF TGTGCCAGCAGCTTATCAGGGGGAGCTCTTCGCGAGCAGTTCTTC
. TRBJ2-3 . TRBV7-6 CASSLGEQGTQYF TGTGCCAGCAGCTTAGGGGAACAGGGTACGCAGTATTTT
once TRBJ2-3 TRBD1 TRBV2 CASGKGAADTQYF TGTGCCAGCGGTAAGGGGGCGGCAGATACGCAGTATTTT